These 9 T cell receptor beta chains share one sample of origin, sequenced in a study of blood T cell repertoires in COVID-19 (TCRdb year 2020). Libraries were constructed by the immunoSEQ multiplex PCR assay. TCRdb mirrors the immuneACCESS table, restricted to in-frame sequences. Some clones are absent from its copies; in checked studies, under half trace to an unresolved V gene, and the reason for the others is unknown. This sample gives more than 200,000 clones in total; around four fifths of them show up just once. Clones ranked in the top ten supply around 3.6% of the sample. The sample comprised peripheral blood. The receptors here all came from a woman aged 40 to 49 with active or convalescent COVID-19.

The rearrangement links TRBV24-1 to TRBJ1-5, with D unresolved. V lost 9 bases, J lost 4 bases, and 15 bases lay in between. The CDR3 has 14 amino acids. Per germline, CDR1 KGHDR and CDR2 SFDVKD. CDR3 sequence reads: CATQPGERNQPQHF. The CDR3 bases are TGTGCCACCCAACCGGGAGAAAGAAATCAGCCCCAGCATTTT.

The chain couples TRBV29-1 to TRBJ1-3; D is possibly TRBD1 (5 bases). Germline CDR1 and CDR2: SQVTM and ANQGSEA. With 6 bases removed from V and 4 bases from J, the gap between germline ends came to 16 bases. The CDR3 has 14 residues. The CDR3 is CSVSASGGGNTIYF. Here the CDR3 DNA reads TGCAGCGTCTCGGCCAGCGGGGGGGGAAACACCATATATTTT.

The V and J genes are TRBV29-1 and TRBJ1-1; 7 nucleotides match TRBD1. The CDR3 sequence is 12 residues long. Germline CDR1 reads SQVTM; CDR2 reads ANQGSEA. The V segment lost 8 bases and the J segment 10 bases; nucleotides outside the gene matches: 13. The DNA of the CDR3 is TGCAGCTTTAGTCGACAGGGCAAAGCAGCTTTCTTT. Its translation: CSFSRQGKAAFF.

V and J are TRBV21-1 and TRBJ1-1. TRBV21-1 is a recognized pseudogene. This CDR3 is built from 17 residues. CDR3 sequence reads: CASSGEGEGKGNTEAFF. The CDR3 coding sequence is TGTGCCAGCAGCGGAGAAGGGGAGGGAAAGGGGAACACTGAAGCTTTCTTT.

V gene TRBV6-6 combines with J gene TRBJ1-4, with D perhaps matching TRBD1 (5 bases). The germline V gene has CDR1 MNHNY and CDR2 SVGAGI (reference sequence). The CDR3 is 16 amino acids. V lost 2 bases and J lost 6, with 16 bases in between. CDR3 amino acids: CASSYGRVRRDEKLFF. The CDR3 DNA reads TGTGCCAGCAGTTACGGCAGGGTTAGAAGGGATGAAAAACTGTTTTTT.

This clone was picked up a small number of times. This chain connects TRBV7-3 to TRBJ1-1; D is unresolved. The CDR3 is made up of 13 amino acids. CDR1 and CDR2 (germline): SGHTA, FQGTGA. V was trimmed by 2 bases and J by 6 bases, leaving 10 bases between them. The CDR3 reads CASSLYRGSEAFF. DNA of the CDR3: TGTGCCAGCAGCTTATATCGGGGTTCTGAAGCTTTCTTT. Together with reference TRBV7-3 and TRBJ1-1, the CDR3 gives the full variable domain: GAGVSQTPSNKVTEKGKYVELRCDPISGHTALYWYRQSLGQGPEFLIYFQGTGAADDSGLPNDRFFAVRPEGSVSTLKIQRTERGDSAVYLCASSLYRGSEAFFGQGTRLTVV.

The chain combines TRBV11-2 with TRBJ2-1; D perhaps matches TRBD2 (5 bases). This CDR3 is 12 amino acids long. CDR1 and CDR2 (germline): SGHAT, FQNNGV. V lost 5 bases and J 4 bases, leaving 6 bases between the germline ends. This CDR3 is CASSRGYNEQFF. In DNA form, the CDR3 reads TGTGCCAGCAGCCGCGGGTACAATGAGCAGTTCTTC.

A single count supports this clone. The chain links TRBV13 to TRBJ1-2; 7 bases are a match to TRBD1. The CDR3 contains 14 residues. The V and J ends lost 9 bases and 4 bases, in that order; junction bases with no gene match: 11. The germline gives CDR1 PRHDT, CDR2 FYEKMQ (reference sequence). The CDR3 coding sequence is TGTGCCAGTAAGGTTACAGGGGAGAGCTATGGCTACACCTTC. It yields the protein CASKVTGESYGYTF.

The rearrangement joins TRBV28 to TRBJ2-2, with a weak D call TRBD1 (5 bases). V lost 3 bases to trimming and J lost 5 bases, with 13 bases between them. The CDR3 runs to 15 residues. Germline V gives CDR1 MDHEN, CDR2 SYDVKM. Here the CDR3 reads CASSFLGRQTGELFF. CDR3 DNA sequence: TGTGCCAGCAGTTTTTTGGGCAGACAGACCGGGGAGCTGTTTTTT.